A single sample is the source of the 27 T cell receptor beta chains below, sequenced in a study of shared clonotypes between healthy human individuals. The assay was immunoSEQ multiplex PCR, and TCRdb's table has in-frame clones only and misses some. The data contain some 700,000 clones, 90% of them singletons. Sequencing was done on a sample of memory CD8+ T cells from PBMCs. Subset reported: CD45RO+ cells pooled with CCR7-negative TemRA cells. These receptor sequences come from a man younger than 35 in good health. Some clones in this sample may be carry-over from other donors' samples.

The sample holds one count of this clone. The V and J genes are TRBV5-4 and TRBJ2-7; 9 bases agree with TRBD2. V was pared by 3 bases and J by 4 bases, with 14 bases of the junction left unmatched. The CDR3 runs to 17 residues. Germline CDR1 and CDR2: SGHNT and YYREEE (reference sequence). The CDR3 DNA follows: TGTGCCAGCAGCTCCGTCCTTAGCGGGAGCGCTCGGTACGAGCAGTACTTC. Residues: CASSSVLSGSARYEQYF.

CDR3 nucleotides: TGTGCCAGCAGTTCCAGGGGGCAGGCTAATGAAAAACTGTTTTTT. It translates to CASSSRGQANEKLFF. The chain carries TRBV27 and TRBJ1-4; TRBD1 agrees at 8 bases. Germline V lookup: CDR1 MNHEY, CDR2 SMNVEV (reference sequence). Trimming at V came to 4 bases and at J to 3 bases, leaving 4 bases not matched to a gene. The CDR3 extends over 15 amino acids.

V and J are TRBV5-1 and TRBJ2-1; 9 bases align to TRBD2. Germline trimming cut 0 bases from V and 6 bases from J; bases unmatched to any gene: 7. CDR3 length: 16 residues. Germline V gene data show CDR1 as SGHRS and CDR2 as YFSETQ. CDR3: CASSLARLAGFNEQFF. In nucleotides, the CDR3 is TGCGCCAGCAGCTTGGCCCGGCTAGCGGGGTTCAATGAGCAGTTCTTC.

This clone was found a few times. The chain couples TRBV27 to TRBJ2-2; D is unclear. Germline CDR1 and CDR2: MNHEY and SMNVEV (reference sequence). There are 12 residues in the CDR3. V was pared by 3 bases and J by 4 bases, with 3 bases between. Here the CDR3 DNA reads TGTGCCAGCAGTTTCATCACCGGGGAGCTGTTTTTT. This codes for CASSFITGELFF.

The genes are TRBV7-9 and TRBJ1-2; tentatively, D is TRBD1 (5 bases). Germline CDR1 SEHNR, CDR2 FQNEAQ (reference sequence). V lost 2 bases and J 5 bases, leaving 12 bases between the germline ends. This CDR3 has 14 residues. The chain's CDR3 is CASSLTAGPYGYTF. Written as DNA, the CDR3 is TGTGCCAGCAGCTTAACAGCGGGACCATATGGCTACACCTTC.

The V call is TRBV4-3, the J call TRBJ2-2, with D maybe TRBD1 (6 bases). The CDR3 is made up of 14 amino acids. Per germline, CDR1 LGHNA and CDR2 YSLEER. V was trimmed by 3 bases and J by 6 bases, leaving 11 bases between them. In DNA, the CDR3 is TGCGCCAGCAGCCACAAAGAGGGGGCCGGGGAGCTGTTTTTT. As protein: CASSHKEGAGELFF.

The V call is TRBV28, the J call TRBJ1-1; tentative D call: TRBD1 (5 bases). The CDR3 has 15 residues. V gave up 4 bases and J gave up 5 bases, with 17 bases separating them. CDR1 and CDR2 (germline): MDHEN, SYDVKM. CDR3 DNA: TGTGCCAGCAGTTCCTCGGACTCTTGGGGGACTGAAGCTTTCTTT. Its protein product is CASSSSDSWGTEAFF. Drawing the rest from reference TRBV28 and TRBJ1-1, the complete variable domain is DVKVTQSSRYLVKRTGEKVFLECVQDMDHENMFWYRQDPGLGLRLIYFSYDVKMKEKGDIPEGYSVSREKKERFSLILESASTNQTSMYLCASSSSDSWGTEAFFGQGTRLTVV.

Here the CDR3 reads CASSQEAGTEAFF. For the CDR3, the DNA is TGTGCCAGCAGCCAAGAGGCGGGTACTGAAGCTTTCTTT. The chain has TRBV7-9 and TRBJ1-1; D is unresolved. The V end lost 5 bases, the J end lost 5 bases, and 12 bases lay between the germline ends. Germline assignment: CDR1 SEHNR and CDR2 FQNEAQ (reference sequence). This CDR3 has 13 residues.

The chain carries TRBV9 and TRBJ2-3, with D possibly being TRBD1 (5 bases). Trimming stripped 4 bases from V and 4 bases from J, with 25 bases between. Germline V gene data show CDR1 as SGDLS and CDR2 as YYNGEE. This CDR3 spans 18 amino acids. CDR3 DNA sequence: TGTGCCAGCAGCTCCCCGCGAAGAGGACACCATGGGCCAGATACGCAGTATTTT. This encodes CASSSPRRGHHGPDTQYF.

This chain connects TRBV5-1 to TRBJ2-1; 11 positions agree with TRBD2. The CDR3 has 15 residues. V was clipped by 0 bases and J by 7 bases; unmatched bases: 3. Per the germline V gene, CDR1 is SGHRS and CDR2 is YFSETQ. CDR3 amino acids: CASSLVAGGGNEQFF. Here the CDR3 DNA reads TGCGCCAGCAGCTTGGTAGCGGGAGGGGGAAATGAGCAGTTCTTC.

The chain joins TRBV7-9 to TRBJ1-2; D gene uncertain. Trimming took 6 bases from V and 1 from J, leaving 12 bases between them. The length of the CDR3 is 14 residues. Looked up from germline, CDR1 is SEHNR and CDR2 is FQNEAQ (reference sequence). CDR3 DNA sequence: TGTGCCAGCAGTACCTACGAGATTAACTATGGCTACACCTTC. This sequence encodes CASSTYEINYGYTF.

This chain links TRBV2 with TRBJ1-1; TRBD1 matches at 8 bases. The J segment lost 2 bases and the V segment lost 4 bases, leaving 9 bases of the junction unmatched. The CDR3 runs 16 residues. Germline CDR1 is SNHLY and CDR2 is FYNNEI. In nucleotides, the CDR3 is TGTGCCAGCAGTGTAGGGACAGGATGGATCAACACTGAAGCTTTCTTT. Protein product: CASSVGTGWINTEAFF.

J is TRBJ2-7 and V is TRBV9; D is perhaps TRBD1 or TRBD2 (7 bases each). Deletions cut 4 bases from V and 5 bases from J, with 25 bases between. The germline V gene encodes CDR1 SGDLS and CDR2 YYNGEE. The CDR3 consists of 17 residues. In DNA form, the CDR3 reads TGTGCCAGCAGCCAGCCCTTTGGGGACAGCGGGATGGACGAGCAGTACTTC. This translates into CASSQPFGDSGMDEQYF.

The genes are TRBV7-9 and TRBJ2-1; 9 bases line up with TRBD1. Losses at the gene ends were 7 bases for V and 4 bases for J; bases not matched to a gene: 2. The CDR3 has 13 amino acids. CDR1 is SEHNR and CDR2 is FQNEAQ in the germline V gene (reference sequence). CDR3 protein: CASNRGPYNEQFF. In DNA, the CDR3 is TGTGCCAGCAACAGGGGGCCTTACAATGAGCAGTTCTTC.

The chain has TRBV9 and TRBJ2-3, with a tentative D call TRBD2 (5 bases). Trimming shortened V by 2 bases and J by 2 bases, and 12 bases separated the two germline ends. The CDR3 is 15 residues long. The germline V gene encodes CDR1 SGDLS and CDR2 YYNGEE. The CDR3 is CASSVGANPTDTQYF. The CDR3 coding sequence is TGTGCCAGCAGCGTGGGAGCTAACCCCACAGATACGCAGTATTTT.

In the case of this clone: The junction shows a germline mismatch at one end, possibly a read error. The genes are TRBV2 and TRBJ2-7; D is tentatively TRBD1 or TRBD2 (5 bases each). CDR3 length equals 14 residues. The germline V gene encodes CDR1 SNHLY and CDR2 FYNNEI. CDR3 residues: CASSEGPFLGRTSF. As DNA, the CDR3 is TGTGCCAGCAGTGAGGGCCCGTTCTTGGGACGGACATCCTTC. Full variable domain (outside the CDR3, taken from reference TRBV2 and TRBJ2-7): EPEVTQTPSHQVTQMGQEVILRCVPISNHLYFYWYRQILGQKVEFLVSFYNNEISEKSEIFDDQFSVERPDGSNFTLKIRSTKLEDSAMYFCASSEGPFLGRTSFGPGTRLTVT.

The table lists this clone with a count of one. V and J are TRBV2 and TRBJ2-4, with TRBD1 matching 9 bases. This CDR3 is 14 amino acids long. Trimming at V came to 7 bases and at J to 5 bases, leaving 6 bases not matched to a gene. Looked up from germline, CDR1 is SNHLY and CDR2 is FYNNEI. CDR3 protein: CASTPGTGQNIQYF. CDR3 in DNA: TGTGCCAGCACCCCCGGGACAGGGCAAAACATTCAGTACTTC.

The chain has TRBV7-8 and TRBJ2-2; the D call may be TRBD1 or TRBD2 (5 bases each). CDR3 size: 14 residues. The germline V gene encodes CDR1 SGHVS and CDR2 FQNEAQ. V was cut by 1 base and J by 4 bases, with 7 bases left in between. The CDR3 DNA sequence: TGTGCCAGCAGCTTAGGAGGGACCACCGGGGAGCTGTTTTTT. Protein sequence: CASSLGGTTGELFF.

The J gene is TRBJ2-7, the V gene TRBV6-5; a possible D gene is TRBD2 (5 bases). The V gene's germline CDR1 is MNHEY and CDR2 SVGAGI. Trimming took 7 bases from V and 3 from J, leaving 13 bases between them. The CDR3 consists of 13 residues. The CDR3 DNA is TGTGCCAGCAAGTCGGGAATGGTCTACGAGCAGTACTTC. This encodes CASKSGMVYEQYF.

This clone was recorded only once. The chain carries TRBV27 and TRBJ1-2; perhaps TRBD1 as D (6 bases). The CDR3 is made up of 18 amino acids. CDR1 and CDR2 from the germline V gene are MNHEY and SMNVEV (reference sequence). V shed 5 bases and J shed 8 bases, with 30 bases lying between them. CDR3 nucleotides: TGTGCCAGCAGTCCCCTGGGGGGGCAGGGTAATGGCTTTAAAGGCTACACCTTC. The encoded protein is CASSPLGGQGNGFKGYTF.

The V call is TRBV18, the J call TRBJ2-7; D perhaps matches TRBD1 (5 bases). CDR1 is KGHSH and CDR2 is LQKENI in the germline V gene. The CDR3 totals 14 residues. V gave up 4 bases and J gave up 3 bases, with 13 bases separating them. CDR3 in amino acids: CASSLQTEFYEQYF. Here the CDR3 DNA reads TGTGCCAGCTCACTCCAGACAGAATTCTACGAGCAGTACTTC.

The chain carries TRBV27 and TRBJ2-2; D gene uncertain. The CDR3 extends over 15 amino acids. V was clipped by 2 bases and J by 6 bases, with 13 bases between them. Germline V gene sequence: CDR1 MNHEY, CDR2 SMNVEV (reference sequence). The CDR3, as DNA: TGTGCCAGCAGTTTAGTAGGGTACAGCTCCGGGGAGCTGTTTTTT. Its protein is CASSLVGYSSGELFF.

The V gene is TRBV28, the J gene TRBJ1-5; D is uncertain. CDR3 length equals 16 residues. The germline CDR1 and CDR2 sequences are MDHEN and SYDVKM. The ends were cut back, 1 base at V and 5 bases at J, with 15 bases in the middle. CDR3 in amino acids: CASSLFGGRADQPQHF. The CDR3 bases are TGTGCCAGCAGTTTATTCGGAGGGAGGGCGGATCAGCCCCAGCATTTT.

The chain recombines TRBV2 with TRBJ2-1; either TRBD1 or TRBD2 may supply D (5 bases each). This CDR3 spans 15 amino acids. The V and J ends lost 3 bases and 6 bases respectively, with 15 bases between them. Germline V gene lookup returns CDR1 SNHLY and CDR2 FYNNEI. The CDR3 loop reads CASSEGSRAGNEQFF. The CDR3, as DNA: TGTGCCAGCAGTGAGGGATCCAGGGCGGGCAATGAGCAGTTCTTC.

The rearrangement joins TRBV2 to TRBJ2-1; D assignment may be TRBD1 or TRBD2 (5 bases each). The V gene's germline CDR1 is SNHLY and CDR2 FYNNEI. The CDR3 is made up of 16 amino acids. V dropped 7 bases and J dropped 1 base, with 17 bases sitting between them. The CDR3 protein is CASKDAGTQSYNEQFF. The CDR3 DNA is TGTGCCAGCAAAGATGCTGGGACCCAATCCTACAATGAGCAGTTCTTC.

The rearrangement links TRBV27 to TRBJ1-1; 7 bases match TRBD1. Germline trimming cut 7 bases from V and 5 bases from J; bases unmatched to any gene: 13. Germline loops: CDR1 MNHEY, CDR2 SMNVEV (reference sequence). This CDR3 comprises 15 residues. CDR3 coding DNA: TGTGCCAGCAAAGATGGGGCAGGGGGTGATACTGAAGCTTTCTTT. Translated, it gives CASKDGAGGDTEAFF.

This chain uses TRBV11-2 with TRBJ1-1, with D maybe TRBD1 (5 bases). The germline V and J ends were trimmed by 6 bases and 4 bases, with 15 bases remaining between them. The CDR3 extends over 14 amino acids. The germline V gene encodes CDR1 SGHAT and CDR2 FQNNGV. The DNA of the CDR3 is TGTGCCAGCAGACAAACAAGGGGAGGCACTGAAGCTTTCTTT. Protein sequence: CASRQTRGGTEAFF.